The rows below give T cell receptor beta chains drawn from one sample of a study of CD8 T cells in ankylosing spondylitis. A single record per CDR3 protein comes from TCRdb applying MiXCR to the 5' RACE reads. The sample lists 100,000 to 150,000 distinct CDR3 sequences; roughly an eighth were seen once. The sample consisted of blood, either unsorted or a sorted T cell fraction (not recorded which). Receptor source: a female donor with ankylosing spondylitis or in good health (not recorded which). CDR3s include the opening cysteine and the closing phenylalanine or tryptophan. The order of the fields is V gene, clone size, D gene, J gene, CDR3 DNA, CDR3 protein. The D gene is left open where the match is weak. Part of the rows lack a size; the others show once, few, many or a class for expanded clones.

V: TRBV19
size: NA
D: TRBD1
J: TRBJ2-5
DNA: TGTGCCAGTAGTCCTGGACAGGCCGGGGCCCAGTACTTC
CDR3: CASSPGQAGAQYF

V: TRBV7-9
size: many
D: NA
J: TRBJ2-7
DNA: TGTGCCAGCAGCTTAGGAGTTTACGAGCAGTACTTC
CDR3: CASSLGVYEQYF

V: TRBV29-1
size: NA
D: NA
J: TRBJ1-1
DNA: TGCAGCGCTGGCGACCTCTTGAACACTGAAGCTTTCTTT
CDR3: CSAGDLLNTEAFF

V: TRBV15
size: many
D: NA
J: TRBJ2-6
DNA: TGTGCCACCAGCAGAGTCCGGCACTCTGGGGCCAACGTCCTGACTTTC
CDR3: CATSRVRHSGANVLTF

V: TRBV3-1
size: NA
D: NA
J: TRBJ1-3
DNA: TGTGCCAGCAGCCAAGATTGGCAGGCTTTCTCTGGAAACACCATATATTTT
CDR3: CASSQDWQAFSGNTIYF

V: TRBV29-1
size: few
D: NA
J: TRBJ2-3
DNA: TGCAGCGTTGAAGATTTCACAGATACGCAGTATTTT
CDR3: CSVEDFTDTQYF

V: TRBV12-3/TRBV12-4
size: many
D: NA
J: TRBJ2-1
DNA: TGTGCCAGCAGTCCTCAGGGTAATGAGCAGTTCTTC
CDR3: CASSPQGNEQFF

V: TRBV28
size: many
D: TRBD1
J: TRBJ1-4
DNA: TGTGCCAGCAATCTCCCGGGACAGGGAAAGGAAAAACTGTTTTTT
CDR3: CASNLPGQGKEKLFF

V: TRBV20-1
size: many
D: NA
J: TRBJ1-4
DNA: TGCAGTGCTCAACAGGCAACTAATGAAAAACTGTTTTTT
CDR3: CSAQQATNEKLFF

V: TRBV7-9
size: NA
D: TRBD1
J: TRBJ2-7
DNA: TGTGCCAGCAGCTTAGTAGGGACAGGGGGCGTCGAGCAGTACTTC
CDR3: CASSLVGTGGVEQYF

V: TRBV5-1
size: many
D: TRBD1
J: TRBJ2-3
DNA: TGCGCCAGCAGCTTGTGGGGACAGGGGTTGGATACGCAGTATTTT
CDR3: CASSLWGQGLDTQYF

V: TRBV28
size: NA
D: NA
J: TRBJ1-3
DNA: TGTGCCAGCAATGACCCCTGGACGTCGACCACCGTATATTTT
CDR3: CASNDPWTSTTVYF

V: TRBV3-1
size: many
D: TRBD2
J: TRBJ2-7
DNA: TGTGCCAGCAGCCAAGATCAAGGACTAGCGGGAGAAGGGTACGAGCAGTACTTC
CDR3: CASSQDQGLAGEGYEQYF

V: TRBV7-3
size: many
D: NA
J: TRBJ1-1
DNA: TGTGCCAGCAGCTTCTCAGAGAACACTGAAGCTTTCTTT
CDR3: CASSFSENTEAFF

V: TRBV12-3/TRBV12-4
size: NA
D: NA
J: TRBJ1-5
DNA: TGTGCCAGCAGGGTCGCTGGGGGGAATCAGCCCCAGCATTTT
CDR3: CASRVAGGNQPQHF

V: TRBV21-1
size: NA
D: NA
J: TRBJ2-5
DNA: TGTGCCAGGAGCCCTGGTCCCCAAGAGACCCAGTACTTC
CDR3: CARSPGPQETQYF

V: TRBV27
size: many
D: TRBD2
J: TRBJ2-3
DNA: TGTGCCAGCAGTGGCGGGGGGCGAGCAGATACGCAGTATTTT
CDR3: CASSGGGRADTQYF

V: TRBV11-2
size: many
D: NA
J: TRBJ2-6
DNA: TGTGCCAGTACCCACTCTGGGGCCAACGTCCTGACTTTC
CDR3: CASTHSGANVLTF

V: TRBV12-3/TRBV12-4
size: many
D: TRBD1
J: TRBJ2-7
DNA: TGTGCCAGCACTAACAGGGGGATCTCCTACGAGCAGTACTTC
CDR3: CASTNRGISYEQYF

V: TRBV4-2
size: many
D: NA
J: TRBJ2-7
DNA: TGTGCCAGCAGCCAAGATGGGGCAGTAGAAATTTACGAGCAGTACTTC
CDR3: CASSQDGAVEIYEQYF

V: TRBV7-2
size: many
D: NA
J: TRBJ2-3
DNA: TGTGCCAGCAGCCATTTTTTCGATACGCAGTATTTT
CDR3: CASSHFFDTQYF

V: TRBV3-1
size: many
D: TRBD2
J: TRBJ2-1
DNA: TGTGCCAGCAGCCCCCGGACTAGCGGGAGTCCGCCGTTCTTC
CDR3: CASSPRTSGSPPFF

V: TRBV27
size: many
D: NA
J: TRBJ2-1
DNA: TGTGCCAGCGGCCTGGGTGGAAACAATGAGCAGTTCTTC
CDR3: CASGLGGNNEQFF

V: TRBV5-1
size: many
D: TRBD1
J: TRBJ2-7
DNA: TGCGCCAGCCGTAACGACAGGGGTCGGTACGAGCAGTACTTC
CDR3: CASRNDRGRYEQYF

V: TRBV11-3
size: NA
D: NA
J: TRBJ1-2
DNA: TGTACCAGCAGCTTAGAGGTCTCGTATGGCTACACCTTC
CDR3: CTSSLEVSYGYTF

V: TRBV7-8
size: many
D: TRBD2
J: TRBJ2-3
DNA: TGTGCCAGCAGCTTACCCGCTTTTAGCGGGGGCACAGATACGCAGTATTTT
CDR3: CASSLPAFSGGTDTQYF

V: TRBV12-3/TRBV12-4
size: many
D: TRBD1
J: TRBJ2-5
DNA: TGTGCCAGCAGCCCAGACAGGGATCGGAAGACCCAGTACTTC
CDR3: CASSPDRDRKTQYF

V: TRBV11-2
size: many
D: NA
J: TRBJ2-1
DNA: TGTGCCAGCAGTTTCATATATGAGCAGTTCTTC
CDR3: CASSFIYEQFF

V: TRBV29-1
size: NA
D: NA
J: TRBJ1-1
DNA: NA
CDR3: CSVAAPFQVSAEAFF

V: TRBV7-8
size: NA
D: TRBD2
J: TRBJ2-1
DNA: TGTGCCAGCAGCTTAGGAGGTAGCGGGGGGAGCTCCTACAATGAGCAGTTCTTC
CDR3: CASSLGGSGGSSYNEQFF

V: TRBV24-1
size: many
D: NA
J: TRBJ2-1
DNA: TGTGCCACCAGTGAGAGGCAGGTCCACAATGAGCAGTTCTTC
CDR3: CATSERQVHNEQFF

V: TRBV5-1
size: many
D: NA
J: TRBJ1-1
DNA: TGCGCCAGCAGCTTAGGTTCTACGATGAGGAACACTGAAGCTTTCTTT
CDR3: CASSLGSTMRNTEAFF

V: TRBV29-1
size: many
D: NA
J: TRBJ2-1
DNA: TGCAGCGTTGAAGGTGGGGACCTCGGCAATGAGCAGTTCTTC
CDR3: CSVEGGDLGNEQFF

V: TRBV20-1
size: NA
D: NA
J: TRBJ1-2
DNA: TGCAGTGCTAGAGATCCCGGCTCGTATGGCTACACCTTC
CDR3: CSARDPGSYGYTF

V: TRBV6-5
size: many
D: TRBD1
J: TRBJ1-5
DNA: TGTGCCAGCAGTTATGTTACAGGGGTGGTGAGGTATCAGCCCCAGCATTTT
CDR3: CASSYVTGVVRYQPQHF

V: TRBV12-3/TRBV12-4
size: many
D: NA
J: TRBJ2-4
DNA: TGTGCCAGCAGTCCGCGGAGGGTTTTAGCCAAAAACATTCAGTACTTC
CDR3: CASSPRRVLAKNIQYF

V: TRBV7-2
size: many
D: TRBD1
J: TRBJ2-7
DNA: TGTGCCAGCAGCCTATGGGACAGCTCCTCCGAGCAGTACTTC
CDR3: CASSLWDSSSEQYF

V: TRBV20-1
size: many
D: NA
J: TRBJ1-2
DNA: TGCAGTGCTCCACCTTTTGTTCCCAGCCGCACTGGTGGCTACACCTTC
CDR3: CSAPPFVPSRTGGYTF

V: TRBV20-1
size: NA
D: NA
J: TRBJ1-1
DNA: TGCAGTGCGAGAATCTCGGGACGGATGAACACTGAAGCTTTCTTT
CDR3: CSARISGRMNTEAFF

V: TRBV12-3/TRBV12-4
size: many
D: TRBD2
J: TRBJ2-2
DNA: TGTGCCAGTTCAGCGGGGGGGTATTCCGGGGAGCTGTTTTTT
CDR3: CASSAGGYSGELFF

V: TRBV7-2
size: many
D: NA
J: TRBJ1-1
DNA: TGTGCCAGCAGCTCTAGAGAGGCAGCCCACAGTTTCTTT
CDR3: CASSSREAAHSFF

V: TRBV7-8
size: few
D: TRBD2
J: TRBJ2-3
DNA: TGTGCCAGCAGCTTAGTTCTCCCGCGGGAGGGAGACACGCAGTATTTT
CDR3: CASSLVLPREGDTQYF

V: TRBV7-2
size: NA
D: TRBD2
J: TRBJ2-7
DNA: TGTGCCAGCAGCTTAGCGCGAGTAGCGGGAGCGGGGTTATACGAGCAGTACTTC
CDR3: CASSLARVAGAGLYEQYF

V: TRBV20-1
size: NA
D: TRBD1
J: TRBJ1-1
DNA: TGCAGTGCTAGAGATTTTTCCCCCGACAGGGGGCAGGGTGAAGCTTTCTTT
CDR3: CSARDFSPDRGQGEAFF

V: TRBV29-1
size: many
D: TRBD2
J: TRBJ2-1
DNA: TGCAGCGTTGAAGATCTAGGGACTAGCGGGGGGCAGAGCTCCTACAATGAGCAGTTCTTC
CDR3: CSVEDLGTSGGQSSYNEQFF

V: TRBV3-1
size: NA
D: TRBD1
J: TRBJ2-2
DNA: TGTGCCAGCAGCCAAGACAGGGGGTACACCGGGGAGCTGTTTTTT
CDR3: CASSQDRGYTGELFF

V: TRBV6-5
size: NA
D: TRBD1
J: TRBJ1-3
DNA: TGTGCCAGCAGTTATTCAAAGGGGGCAGGCCGGGCTGGAAACACCATATATTTT
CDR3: CASSYSKGAGRAGNTIYF

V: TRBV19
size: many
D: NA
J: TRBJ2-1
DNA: TGTGCCAGTAGTATTTCCAGGGGTGGGAATGAGCAGTTCTTC
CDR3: CASSISRGGNEQFF

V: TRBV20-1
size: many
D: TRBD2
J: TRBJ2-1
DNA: TGCAGTGCTAGCCCCCCCAGCGGGAGGGGGGTTGAGCAGTTCTTC
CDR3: CSASPPSGRGVEQFF

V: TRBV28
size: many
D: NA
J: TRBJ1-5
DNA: TGTGCCAGCAGTTCCCAGCTAGGGAGCAATCAGCCCCAGCATTTT
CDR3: CASSSQLGSNQPQHF

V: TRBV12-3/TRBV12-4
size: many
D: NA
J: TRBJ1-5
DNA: TGTGCCAGCAAGGAGTATAGCAATCAGCCCCAGCATTTT
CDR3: CASKEYSNQPQHF

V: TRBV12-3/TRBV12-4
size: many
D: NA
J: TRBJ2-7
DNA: TGTGCCAGCAGTTTACCACCGGGACTGAACTACGAGCAGTACTTC
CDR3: CASSLPPGLNYEQYF

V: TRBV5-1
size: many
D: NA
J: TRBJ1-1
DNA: TGCGCCAGCAGCTTACGACAGATGAACACTGAAGCTTTCTTT
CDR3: CASSLRQMNTEAFF

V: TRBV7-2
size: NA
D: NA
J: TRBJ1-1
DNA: TGTGCCAGCAGCTTAGTCGGGGGTATGAACACTGAAGCTTTCTTT
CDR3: CASSLVGGMNTEAFF

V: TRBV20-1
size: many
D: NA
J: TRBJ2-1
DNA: TGCAGTGCTAGTAGCGGTACCGCGAATGAGCAGTTCTTC
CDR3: CSASSGTANEQFF

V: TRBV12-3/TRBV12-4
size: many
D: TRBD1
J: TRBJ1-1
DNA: TGTGCCAGCAGGAGGGACAGGGTGGGGACTGAAGCTTTCTTT
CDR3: CASRRDRVGTEAFF

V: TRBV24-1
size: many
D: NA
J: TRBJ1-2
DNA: TGTGCCACCAGCGATCCAGAGGGTCGGTATGGCTACACCTTC
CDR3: CATSDPEGRYGYTF

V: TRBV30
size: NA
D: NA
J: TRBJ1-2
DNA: TGTGCCTGGACCCCCGGGCAGGGAGGCTACACCTTC
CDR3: CAWTPGQGGYTF

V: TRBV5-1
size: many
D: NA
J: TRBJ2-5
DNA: TGCGCCAGCAGCCCACAGGGAGCACAAGAGACCCAGTACTTC
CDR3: CASSPQGAQETQYF

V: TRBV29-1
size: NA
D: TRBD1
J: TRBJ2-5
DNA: TGCAGCGCCAGGACAGGACCTCAAGAGATCCAGTACTTC
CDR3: CSARTGPQEIQYF